Presented here are 11 T cell receptor beta chains from one specimen sequenced in a study of neurological immune-mediated disorders. TCRdb independently ran MiXCR on the 5' RACE reads; one entry per CDR3 protein. Altogether 40,000 to 55,000 distinct CDR3 sequences are present, 4.5% to 7% being singletons, with the ten largest covering 1.3% to 1.5%. The sequenced sample consisted of CD4+ T cells from blood. The source of these receptors is a woman aged 18-35 years with multiple sclerosis.

In this sample, this clonotype turned up many times. This sequence joins TRBV20-1 and TRBJ2-5; the match to TRBD2 covers 10 bases. J was trimmed by 5 bases and V by 1 base; bases with no gene match: 16. CDR1 is DFQATT, CDR2 SNEGSKA, per germline (reference sequence). The CDR3 runs to 18 residues. The CDR3 DNA follows: TGCAGTGCTAGAGTCCCGAGCGGGAGGGGAGGGGTAGCTGAGACCCAGTACTTC. Protein product: CSARVPSGRGGVAETQYF.

This clonotype came up a few times. The gene calls are TRBV15 and TRBJ2-6, with TRBD1 matching 7 bases. J lost 0 bases, V lost 8 bases, and 4 bases had no gene match. This CDR3 comprises 15 residues. Germline CDR1 is LNHNV and CDR2 is YYDKDF (reference sequence). The CDR3: CATEQGSSGANVLTF. DNA for the CDR3: TGTGCCACCGAACAGGGGTCCTCTGGGGCCAACGTCCTGACTTTC.

The sample holds many counts of this clonotype. The CDR3 spells CASSQGQGAGSYEQYF. The CDR3 DNA sequence: TGTGCCAGCAGTCAGGGACAGGGGGCAGGGTCCTACGAGCAGTACTTC. This chain uses TRBV6-6 with TRBJ2-7; 12 nucleotides match TRBD1. Germline V lookup: CDR1 MNHNY, CDR2 SVGAGI (reference sequence). This CDR3 spans 16 amino acids. V dropped 5 bases and J dropped 1; count of bases not matched to a gene: 6.

This clonotype came up many times. The rearrangement uses TRBV2 and TRBJ1-1; D is unresolved. Germline CDR1 and CDR2: SNHLY and FYNNEI. Trimming stripped 5 bases from V and 0 bases from J, with 10 bases between. The CDR3 sequence is 14 residues long. In DNA, the CDR3 is TGTGCCAGCAGTATATTCAGGATGAACACTGAAGCTTTCTTT. This translates into CASSIFRMNTEAFF. Combining the CDR3 with reference TRBV2 and TRBJ1-1 gives the whole variable domain EPEVTQTPSHQVTQMGQEVILRCVPISNHLYFYWYRQILGQKVEFLVSFYNNEISEKSEIFDDQFSVERPDGSNFTLKIRSTKLEDSAMYFCASSIFRMNTEAFFGQGTRLTVV.

This clonotype was detected a few times. This sequence joins TRBV7-9 and TRBJ2-7; a weak D match, TRBD2 (7 bases). The length of the CDR3 is 16 residues. Between the trimmed V and J ends, which lost 2 bases and 2 bases, there was a span of 16 bases. Germline values: CDR1 SEHNR, CDR2 FQNEAQ (reference sequence). Written as DNA, the CDR3 is TGTGCCAGCAGCTTAAATGCGGGGGCAGGGCCCTACGAGCAGTACTTC. Translation: CASSLNAGAGPYEQYF.

This chain connects TRBV30 to TRBJ2-1; 11 bases are a match to TRBD2. This CDR3 is 14 amino acids long. CDR1 is GTSNPN and CDR2 is SVGIG in the germline V gene (reference sequence). V shed 5 bases, J shed 3 bases, and the junction held 3 bases outside the gene matches. Written as DNA, the CDR3 is TGTGCCTGGGGCGGACTAGCGGGCTACAATGAGCAGTTCTTC. Protein sequence: CAWGGLAGYNEQFF. Complete variable domain (other parts from reference TRBV30 and TRBJ2-1): SQTIHQWPATLVQPVGSPLSLECTVEGTSNPNLYWYRQAAGRGLQLLFYSVGIGQISSEVPQNLSASRPQDRQFILSSKKLLLSDSGFYLCAWGGLAGYNEQFFGPGTRLTVL.

This clonotype was observed many times. The rearrangement joins TRBV7-4 to TRBJ2-2, with D possibly being TRBD1 (6 bases). This CDR3 region has 13 residues. V was cut by 8 bases and J by 10 bases, with 17 bases left in between. Germline CDR1 and CDR2: SGHVT and SQSDAQ. DNA for the CDR3: TGTGCCAGCGGACAGATTTTGTCCGAGGAGCTGTTTTTT. This encodes CASGQILSEELFF.

The table lists this clonotype with a few counts. The chain combines TRBV6-2 or TRBV6-3 with TRBJ2-7, with TRBD2 as a possible D gene (5 bases). Trimming stripped 6 bases from V and 1 base from J, with 16 bases between. The CDR3 sequence is 15 residues long. Germline values: CDR1 MNHEY, CDR2 SVGEGT. CDR3 sequence (DNA): TGTGCCAGCAGGAAAATAGACGGGATTTCCTACGAGCAGTACGTC. The encoded protein is CASRKIDGISYEQYV.

This clonotype was counted ten times or more. The genes are TRBV7-9 and TRBJ1-5; 7 bases are shared with TRBD1. After removal of 2 bases from V and 5 bases from J, the junction contained 3 bases not matched to a gene. CDR1 SEHNR and CDR2 FQNEAQ come from the germline V gene (reference sequence). The CDR3 has 14 amino acids. The CDR3 nucleotides are TGTGCCAGCAGCTTAACCACAGGGGATCAGCCCCAGCATTTT. This sequence encodes CASSLTTGDQPQHF.

This clonotype was observed at least ten times. The CDR3 nucleotides are TGCGCCAGCAGCGCAGGGGGTATCACTGAAGCTTTCTTT. Translation: CASSAGGITEAFF. The chain is built from TRBV10-1 and TRBJ1-1; 7 bases are shared with TRBD1. The ends lost 6 bases at V and 4 bases at J; junction bases unmatched: 5. The CDR3 is 13 amino acids. Germline-derived CDR1 and CDR2 are WNHNN and SYGVQD (reference sequence).

The chain recombines TRBV10-3 with TRBJ1-2; 7 positions match TRBD1. Trimming took 2 bases from V and 3 from J; bases not matched to a gene: 9. This CDR3 contains 16 residues. CDR1 ENHRY and CDR2 SYGVKD come from the germline V gene. DNA for the CDR3: TGTGCCATCAGTGAGGGGACTGACAGGGACTACTATGGCTACACCTTC. Residues: CAISEGTDRDYYGYTF.